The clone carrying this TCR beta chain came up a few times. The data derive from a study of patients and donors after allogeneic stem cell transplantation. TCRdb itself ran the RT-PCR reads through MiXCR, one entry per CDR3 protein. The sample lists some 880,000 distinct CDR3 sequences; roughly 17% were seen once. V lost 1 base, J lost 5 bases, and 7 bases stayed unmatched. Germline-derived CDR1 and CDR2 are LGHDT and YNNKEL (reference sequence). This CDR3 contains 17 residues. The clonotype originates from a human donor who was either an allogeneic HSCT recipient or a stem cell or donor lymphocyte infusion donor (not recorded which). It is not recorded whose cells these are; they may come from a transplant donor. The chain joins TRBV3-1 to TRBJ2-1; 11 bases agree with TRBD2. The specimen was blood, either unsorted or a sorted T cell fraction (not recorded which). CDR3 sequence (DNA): TGTGCCAGCAGCCAAGGGCTAACTAGCGGGAGCCACAATGAGCAGTTCTTC. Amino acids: CASSQGLTSGSHNEQFF.